These 3 T cell receptor beta chains share one sample of origin, sequenced in a study of shared clonotypes between healthy human individuals. Naive-designated CD8 cells lacked CD45RO, were positively enriched for CCR7, and omitted terminally differentiated effector memory CD45RA+ cells. Sequencing used immunoSEQ multiplex PCR; TCRdb keeps in-frame clones, though not all of them. The sample carries around 1.9 million clones, 90% to 95% recorded once. The material sequenced was naive CD8+ T cells from PBMCs. These receptor sequences come from a man aged 18 to 29 in good health. Some clones in this sample may be carry-over from other donors' samples.

This clone showed up just once. The chain has TRBV27 and TRBJ1-3; D ambiguous. The CDR3 runs to 14 residues. V shed 3 bases and J shed 0 bases, with 6 bases lying between them. Germline loops: CDR1 MNHEY, CDR2 SMNVEV (reference sequence). The CDR3 bases are TGTGCCAGCAGTTTGCGGTACTCTGGAAACACCATATATTTT. Protein: CASSLRYSGNTIYF.

The chain recombines TRBV7-9 with TRBJ2-2, with TRBD2 matching 14 bases. With V trimmed by 6 bases and J by 1 base, 7 bases remained unmatched. There are 18 residues in the CDR3. Germline CDR1 SEHNR, CDR2 FQNEAQ (reference sequence). The CDR3 sequence is CASSFPGTSGRNTGELFF. CDR3 bases: TGTGCCAGCAGTTTTCCGGGGACTAGCGGGAGGAACACCGGGGAGCTGTTTTTT.

The rearrangement links TRBV27 to TRBJ2-1; no clear D. With 1 base removed from V and 5 bases from J, the gap between germline ends came to 9 bases. The CDR3 length is 14 residues. The germline CDR1 and CDR2 sequences are MNHEY and SMNVEV (reference sequence). The CDR3 nucleotides are TGTGCCAGCAGTTTATTTGATCGGGACAATGAGCAGTTCTTC. It yields the protein CASSLFDRDNEQFF.